A selection of T cell receptor beta chains follows, all from one sample in a study of CD8 T cells in ankylosing spondylitis. TCRdb re-analysed the 5' RACE reads in MiXCR, keeping a single row per CDR3 protein. The sample records 100,000 to 150,000 distinct CDR3 sequences, about 15% being singletons. Sequenced sample: blood, either unsorted or a sorted T cell fraction (not recorded which). These receptors were collected from a male donor with ankylosing spondylitis. The CDR3 runs from the conserved cysteine through the conserved F or W. A D gene is named only where the DNA matches it firmly. A row's size may be missing; if present it is once, few, many or a size class.

J gene: TRBJ2-5; clone size: NA; D gene: NA; V gene: TRBV9; CDR3 protein: CASSGIANQETQYF; CDR3 DNA: TGTGCCAGCAGCGGGATAGCGAACCAAGAGACCCAGTACTTC
J gene: TRBJ2-1; clone size: NA; D gene: NA; V gene: TRBV7-9; CDR3 protein: CASSGVSEQFF; CDR3 DNA: TGTGCCAGCAGCGGAGTGAGTGAGCAGTTCTTC
J gene: TRBJ2-1; clone size: once; D gene: TRBD2; V gene: TRBV20-1; CDR3 protein: CSARVFSGSSSYNEQFF; CDR3 DNA: TGCAGTGCTAGAGTTTTTAGCGGGAGTTCCTCCTACAATGAGCAGTTCTTC
J gene: TRBJ2-7; clone size: few; D gene: TRBD1; V gene: TRBV12-5; CDR3 protein: CASAIQGALYEQYF; CDR3 DNA: TGTGCTAGTGCCATCCAGGGGGCACTATACGAGCAGTACTTC
J gene: TRBJ1-1; clone size: NA; D gene: NA; V gene: TRBV12-5; CDR3 protein: CASGFSLGMVSERNTEAFF; CDR3 DNA: TGTGCTAGTGGTTTTAGTCTTGGAATGGTATCGGAACGGAACACTGAAGCTTTCTTT
J gene: TRBJ1-5; clone size: NA; D gene: NA; V gene: TRBV19; CDR3 protein: CASTPSVVRPDQPQHF; CDR3 DNA: TGTGCCAGTACCCCTAGCGTGGTCCGTCCCGATCAGCCCCAGCATTTT
J gene: TRBJ2-1; clone size: NA; D gene: NA; V gene: TRBV15; CDR3 protein: CATSRTTGYNEQFF; CDR3 DNA: TGTGCCACCAGCAGAACGACAGGTTACAATGAGCAGTTCTTC
J gene: TRBJ2-5; clone size: NA; D gene: TRBD2; V gene: TRBV5-6; CDR3 protein: CASSLGTSGRNQETQYF; CDR3 DNA: TGTGCCAGCAGCCTGGGGACTAGCGGGAGAAACCAAGAGACCCAGTACTTC
J gene: TRBJ2-1; clone size: few; D gene: NA; V gene: TRBV15; CDR3 protein: CATSSTASYNEQFF; CDR3 DNA: TGTGCCACCAGCAGCACTGCCTCCTACAATGAGCAGTTCTTC
J gene: TRBJ1-2; clone size: few; D gene: TRBD1; V gene: TRBV7-9; CDR3 protein: CASSPGQTLYGYTF; CDR3 DNA: TGTGCCAGCAGTCCGGGACAGACACTCTATGGCTACACCTTC
J gene: TRBJ2-1; clone size: NA; D gene: NA; V gene: TRBV5-1; CDR3 protein: CASSAEGRSSYNEQFF; CDR3 DNA: TGCGCCAGCAGCGCCGAAGGAAGAAGCTCCTACAATGAGCAGTTCTTC